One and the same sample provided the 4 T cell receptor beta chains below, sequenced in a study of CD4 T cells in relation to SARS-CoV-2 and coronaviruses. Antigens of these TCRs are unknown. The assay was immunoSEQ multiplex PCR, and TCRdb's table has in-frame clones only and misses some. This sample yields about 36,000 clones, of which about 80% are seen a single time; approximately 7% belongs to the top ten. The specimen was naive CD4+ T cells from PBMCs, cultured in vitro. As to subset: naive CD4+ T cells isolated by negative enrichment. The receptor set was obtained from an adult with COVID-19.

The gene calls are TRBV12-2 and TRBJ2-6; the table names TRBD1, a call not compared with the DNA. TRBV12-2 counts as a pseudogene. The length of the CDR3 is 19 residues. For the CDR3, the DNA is TGTGCAAGTCGCTTGCTAAGGCAGGGGGAAGGGGCTGGGGCCAACGTCCTGACTTTC. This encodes CASRLLRQGEGAGANVLTF.

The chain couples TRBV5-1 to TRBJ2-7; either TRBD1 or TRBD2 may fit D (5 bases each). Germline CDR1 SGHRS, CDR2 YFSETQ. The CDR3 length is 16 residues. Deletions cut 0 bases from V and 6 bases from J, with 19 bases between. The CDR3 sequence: CASSLGGVGASGEQYF. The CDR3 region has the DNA TGCGCCAGCAGCTTGGGAGGGGTTGGGGCCTCGGGCGAGCAGTACTTC.

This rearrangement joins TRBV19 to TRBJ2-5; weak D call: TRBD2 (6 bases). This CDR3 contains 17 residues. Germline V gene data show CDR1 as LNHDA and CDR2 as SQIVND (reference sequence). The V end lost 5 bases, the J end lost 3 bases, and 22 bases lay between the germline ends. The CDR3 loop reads CASSSLGRSLGEETQYF. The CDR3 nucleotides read TGTGCCAGTAGTTCGCTCGGGAGATCACTGGGGGAAGAGACCCAGTACTTC. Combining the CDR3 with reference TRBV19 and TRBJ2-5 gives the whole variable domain DGGITQSPKYLFRKEGQNVTLSCEQNLNHDAMYWYRQDPGQGLRLIYYSQIVNDFQKGDIAEGYSVSREKKESFPLTVTSAQKNPTAFYLCASSSLGRSLGEETQYFGPGTRLLVL.

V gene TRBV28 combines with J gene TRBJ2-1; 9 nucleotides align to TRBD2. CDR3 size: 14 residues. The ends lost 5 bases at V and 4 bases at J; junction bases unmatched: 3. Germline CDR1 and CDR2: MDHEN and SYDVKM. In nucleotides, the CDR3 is TGTGCCAGCAGTCGACTAGCGGAGTACAATGAGCAGTTCTTC. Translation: CASSRLAEYNEQFF.